This T cell receptor beta chain was captured by sequencing in a study of blood T cells in healthy people across ages. Sample donors were healthy Caucasian individuals that came from Russia, aged roughly 6 to 100. This CDR3 is built from 15 residues. The V segment lost 0 bases and the J segment 2 bases; nucleotides outside the gene matches: 4. Germline-derived CDR1 and CDR2 are MNHEY and SVGAGI. The second PCR ran about 6 to 12 cycles with a sample-barcoded 5' primer and J-beta primers. TCRdb passed the 5' RACE reads through MiXCR, listing each CDR3 protein once. The sample has hundreds of thousands of distinct CDR3 sequences, around 62% seen once. Note on this clonotype: Its antigen is still unknown.

Findings and caveats of the study: Unsorted PBMCs prevented conclusive naive versus antigen-experienced comparison. Shifts in expanded clonotypes may have been confounded by donor CMV status, which was unknown. Estimated diversity, derived from one million T cells, was regarded as an underestimate.

Sequencing input: blood. The chain recombines TRBV6-5 with TRBJ2-7, with 7 positions matching TRBD2. The source is a man aged 30-40 years in good health. The CDR3 DNA reads as TGTGCCAGCAGTTACTCGGGGGGGAGACCCTACGAGCAGTACTTC. As protein: CASSYSGGRPYEQYF.